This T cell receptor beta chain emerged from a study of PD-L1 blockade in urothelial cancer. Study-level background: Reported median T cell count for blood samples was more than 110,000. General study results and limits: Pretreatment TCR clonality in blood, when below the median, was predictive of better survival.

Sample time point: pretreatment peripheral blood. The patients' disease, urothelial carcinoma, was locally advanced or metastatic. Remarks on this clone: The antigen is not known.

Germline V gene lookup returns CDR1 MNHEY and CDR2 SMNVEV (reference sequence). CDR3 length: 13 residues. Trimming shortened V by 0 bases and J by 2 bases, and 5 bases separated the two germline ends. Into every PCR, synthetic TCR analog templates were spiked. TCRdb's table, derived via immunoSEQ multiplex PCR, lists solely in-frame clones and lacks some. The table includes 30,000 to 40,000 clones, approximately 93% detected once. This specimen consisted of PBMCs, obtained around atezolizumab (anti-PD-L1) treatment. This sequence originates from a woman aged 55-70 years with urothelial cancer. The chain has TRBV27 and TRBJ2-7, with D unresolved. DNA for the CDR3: TGTGCCAGCAGTTTATCCGTAGCCTACGAGCAGTACTTC. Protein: CASSLSVAYEQYF.